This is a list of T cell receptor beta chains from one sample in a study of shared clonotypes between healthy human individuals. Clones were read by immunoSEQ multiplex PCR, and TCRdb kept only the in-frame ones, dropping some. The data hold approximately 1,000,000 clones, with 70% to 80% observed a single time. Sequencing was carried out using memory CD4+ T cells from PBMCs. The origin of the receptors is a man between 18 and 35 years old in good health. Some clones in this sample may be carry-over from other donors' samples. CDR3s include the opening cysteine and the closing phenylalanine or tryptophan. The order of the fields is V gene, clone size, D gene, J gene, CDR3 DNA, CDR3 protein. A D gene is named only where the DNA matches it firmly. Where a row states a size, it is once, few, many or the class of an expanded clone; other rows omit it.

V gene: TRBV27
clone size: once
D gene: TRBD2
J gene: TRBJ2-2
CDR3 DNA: TGTGCCAGCAGTCCCTTAAGGACTAGCGGGAGGGCGAACACCGGGGAGCTGTTTTTT
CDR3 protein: CASSPLRTSGRANTGELFF

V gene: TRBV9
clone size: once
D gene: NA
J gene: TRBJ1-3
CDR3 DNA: TGTGCCAGCAGCGTACAGGGTCAGCCGGGAAACACCATATATTTT
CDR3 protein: CASSVQGQPGNTIYF

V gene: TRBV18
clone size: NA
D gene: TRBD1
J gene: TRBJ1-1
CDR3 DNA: TGTGCCAGCTCACCACCGGGACAGGAAGGGGCTGAAGCTTTCTTT
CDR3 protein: CASSPPGQEGAEAFF

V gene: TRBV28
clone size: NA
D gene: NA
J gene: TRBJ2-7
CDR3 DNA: TGTGCCAGCAGTTTAGATGGGCGGGCCTACGAGCAGTACTTC
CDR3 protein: CASSLDGRAYEQYF

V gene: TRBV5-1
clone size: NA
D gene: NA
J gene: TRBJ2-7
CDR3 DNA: TGCGCCAGCAGCCCCATGGGGAGCTCCTACGAGCAGTACTTC
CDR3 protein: CASSPMGSSYEQYF

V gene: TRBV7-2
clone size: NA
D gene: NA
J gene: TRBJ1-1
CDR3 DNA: TGTGCCAGCAGCTTAGCGGGGCCCCCTGTCACTGAAGCTTTCTTT
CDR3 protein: CASSLAGPPVTEAFF

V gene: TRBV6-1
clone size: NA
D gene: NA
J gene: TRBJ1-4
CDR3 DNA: TGTGCCAGCAGTGCCAGTGTTAATGAAAAACTGTTTTTT
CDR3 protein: CASSASVNEKLFF

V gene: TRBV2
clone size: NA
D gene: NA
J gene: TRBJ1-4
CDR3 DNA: TGTGCCAGCAGTGGGGTTGGGAGTGAAAAACTGTTTTTT
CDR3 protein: CASSGVGSEKLFF

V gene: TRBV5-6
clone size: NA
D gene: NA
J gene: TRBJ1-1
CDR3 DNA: TGTGCCAGCAGCTATCCTCCACGGAACACTGAAGCTTTCTTT
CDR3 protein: CASSYPPRNTEAFF

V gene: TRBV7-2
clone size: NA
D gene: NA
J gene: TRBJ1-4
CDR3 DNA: TGTGCCAGCAGCTTAGCTGGCAGTTGGGAAAAACTGTTTTTT
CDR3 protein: CASSLAGSWEKLFF

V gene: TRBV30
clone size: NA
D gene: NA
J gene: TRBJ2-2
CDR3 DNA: TGTGCCTGGAGTGTTCGGGCCGGGAGTGTTGTCGGGGAGCTGTTTTTT
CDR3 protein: CAWSVRAGSVVGELFF

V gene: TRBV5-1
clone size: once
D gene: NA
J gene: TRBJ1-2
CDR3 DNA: TGCGCCAGCAGCCCGTCCGGGAGCAACTATGGCTACACCTTC
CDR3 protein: CASSPSGSNYGYTF

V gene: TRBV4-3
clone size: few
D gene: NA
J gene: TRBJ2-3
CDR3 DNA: TGCGCCAGCAGCCGCCCCCGGGTCCGGGCAGATACGCAGTATTTT
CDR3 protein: CASSRPRVRADTQYF

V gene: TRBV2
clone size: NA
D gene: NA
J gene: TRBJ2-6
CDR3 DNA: TGTGCCAGCAGTGAATTCGGACGGCTGACTGGGGCCAACGTCCTGACTTTC
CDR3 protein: CASSEFGRLTGANVLTF

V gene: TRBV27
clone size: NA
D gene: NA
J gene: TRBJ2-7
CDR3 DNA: TGTGCCAGCAGTCCTCCAGGACGAGAGTACGAGCAGTACTTC
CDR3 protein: CASSPPGREYEQYF

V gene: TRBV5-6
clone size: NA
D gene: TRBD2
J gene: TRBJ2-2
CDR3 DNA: TGTGCCAGCAGCTTAGGGGGACTAGCGAACACCGGGGAGCTGTTTTTT
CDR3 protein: CASSLGGLANTGELFF

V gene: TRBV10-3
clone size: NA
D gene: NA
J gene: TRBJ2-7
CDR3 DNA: TGTGCCATCAGTGATAACCCCGGACAGTCCTACGAGCAGTACTTC
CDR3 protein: CAISDNPGQSYEQYF

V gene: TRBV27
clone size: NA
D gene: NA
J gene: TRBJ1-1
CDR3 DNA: TGTGCCAGCAGTTATAGGGTTAAGAACACTGAAGCTTTCTTT
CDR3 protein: CASSYRVKNTEAFF

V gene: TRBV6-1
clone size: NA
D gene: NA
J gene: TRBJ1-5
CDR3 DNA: TGTGCCAGCAGTGAAGGGACAGCCCTGAACCTTCAGCCCCAGCATTTT
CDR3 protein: CASSEGTALNLQPQHF

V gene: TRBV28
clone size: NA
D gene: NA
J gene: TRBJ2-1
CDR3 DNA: TGTGCCAGCCTAGGGTCGATTGACTACAATGAGCAGTTCTTC
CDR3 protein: CASLGSIDYNEQFF

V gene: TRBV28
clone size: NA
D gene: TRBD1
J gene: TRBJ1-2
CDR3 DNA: TGTGCCAGCAGTTCCGGGACAGGGTTCTATGGCTACACCTTC
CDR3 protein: CASSSGTGFYGYTF

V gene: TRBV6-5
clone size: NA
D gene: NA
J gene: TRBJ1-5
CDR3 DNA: TGTGCCAGCAGTTACGCGCGTGGCAATCAGCCCCAGCATTTT
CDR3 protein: CASSYARGNQPQHF

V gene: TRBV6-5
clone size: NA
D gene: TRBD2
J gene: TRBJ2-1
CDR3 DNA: TGTGCCAGCAGTTATCGACTAGCGCATAACAATGAGCAGTTCTTC
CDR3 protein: CASSYRLAHNNEQFF

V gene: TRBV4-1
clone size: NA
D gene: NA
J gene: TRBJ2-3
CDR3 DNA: TGCGCCAGCAGCCAAGAGGATTGGGCAGATACGCAGTATTTT
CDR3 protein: CASSQEDWADTQYF

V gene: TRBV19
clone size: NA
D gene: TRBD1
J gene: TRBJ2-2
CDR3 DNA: TGTGCCAGTAGTCGGTCGACAGGGGAGAACACCGGGGAGCTGTTTTTT
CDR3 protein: CASSRSTGENTGELFF

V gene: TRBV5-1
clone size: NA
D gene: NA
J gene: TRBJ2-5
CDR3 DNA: TGCGCCAGCAGCGGGGGCGGAGCAACCCAAGAGACCCAGTACTTC
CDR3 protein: CASSGGGATQETQYF

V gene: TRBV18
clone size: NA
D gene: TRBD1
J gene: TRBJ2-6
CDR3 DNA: TGTGCCAGCTCACCCAGAGGACAGGGGCCCTCTGGGGCCAACGTCCTGACTTTC
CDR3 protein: CASSPRGQGPSGANVLTF

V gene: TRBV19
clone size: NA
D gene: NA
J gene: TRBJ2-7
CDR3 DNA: TGTGCCAGTAGTATACAGAGAGAGAATCCCGCCGAGCAGTACTTC
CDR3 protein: CASSIQRENPAEQYF

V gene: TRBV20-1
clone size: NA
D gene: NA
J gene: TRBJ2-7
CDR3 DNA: TGCAGTGCTGAAAAACGCGAGCAGTACTTC
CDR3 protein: CSAEKREQYF